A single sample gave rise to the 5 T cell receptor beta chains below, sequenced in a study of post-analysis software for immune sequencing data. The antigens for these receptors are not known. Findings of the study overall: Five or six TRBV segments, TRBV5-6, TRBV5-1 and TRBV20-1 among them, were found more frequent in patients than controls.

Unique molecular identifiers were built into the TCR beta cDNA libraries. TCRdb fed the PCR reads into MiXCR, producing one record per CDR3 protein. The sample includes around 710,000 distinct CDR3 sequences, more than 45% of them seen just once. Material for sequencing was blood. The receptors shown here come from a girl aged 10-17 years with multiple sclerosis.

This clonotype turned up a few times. DNA for the CDR3: TGTGCCAGCACTCCCCGCGGGGAACGCAATGAGCAGTTCTTC. It specifies CASTPRGERNEQFF. The chain combines TRBV6-2 or TRBV6-3 with TRBJ2-1; D might be TRBD2 (6 bases). V lost 7 bases and J lost 6, with 16 bases in between. CDR1 is MNHEY and CDR2 is SVGEGT in the germline V gene. The CDR3 contains 14 residues.

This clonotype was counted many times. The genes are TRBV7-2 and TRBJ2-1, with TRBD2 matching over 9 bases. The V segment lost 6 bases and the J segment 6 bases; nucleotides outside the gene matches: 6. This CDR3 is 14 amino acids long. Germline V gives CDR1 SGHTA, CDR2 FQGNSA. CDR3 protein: CASSLGLAGNEQFF. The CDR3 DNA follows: TGTGCCAGCAGTTTGGGACTAGCTGGCAATGAGCAGTTCTTC.

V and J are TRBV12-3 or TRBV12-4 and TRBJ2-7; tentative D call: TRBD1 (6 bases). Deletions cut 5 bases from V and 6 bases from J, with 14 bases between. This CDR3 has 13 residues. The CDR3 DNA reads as TGTGCCAGCAGTGCGACAGGCCCCCTCGAGCAGTACTTC. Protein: CASSATGPLEQYF.

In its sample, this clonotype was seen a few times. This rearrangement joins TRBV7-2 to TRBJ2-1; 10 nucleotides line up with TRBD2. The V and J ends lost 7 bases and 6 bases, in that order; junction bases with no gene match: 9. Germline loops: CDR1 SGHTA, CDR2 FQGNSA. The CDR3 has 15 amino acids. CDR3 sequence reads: CASNRAGGPGNEQFF. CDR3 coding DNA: TGTGCCAGCAACAGAGCGGGAGGGCCGGGCAATGAGCAGTTCTTC.

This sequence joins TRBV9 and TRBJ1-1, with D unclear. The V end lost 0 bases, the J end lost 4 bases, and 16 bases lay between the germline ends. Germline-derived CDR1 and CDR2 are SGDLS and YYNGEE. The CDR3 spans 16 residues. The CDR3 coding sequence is TGTGCCAGCAGCGTAGAGCCCGGACCCGGGATCACTGAAGCTTTCTTT. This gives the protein CASSVEPGPGITEAFF.